These 17 T cell receptor beta chains share one sample of origin, sequenced in a study of CD8+ T cells in alopecia areata. Sequencing templates came from extracted RNA that was reverse transcribed into cDNA. Repertoires were generated with immunoSEQ multiplex PCR, while TCRdb's copy carries only in-frame clones and drops some. The sample has about 140,000 clones, about 51% seen once. The material sequenced was CD4+ T cells sorted from blood, taken at week 0. These TCRs come from a human donor with alopecia areata.

This clone was seen a handful of times. V and J are TRBV29-1 and TRBJ2-1; 7 positions agree with TRBD1. This CDR3 has 14 amino acids. J gave up 4 bases and V 2 bases, and 5 bases lay outside the gene matches. CDR1 is SQVTM and CDR2 is ANQGSEA in the germline V gene. The CDR3 nucleotides read TGCAGCGTTGAAAAGACAGGGCAATACAATGAGCAGTTCTTC. Translation: CSVEKTGQYNEQFF.

The V call is TRBV20-1, the J call TRBJ2-3, with D maybe TRBD2 (6 bases). Germline-derived CDR1 and CDR2 are DFQATT and SNEGSKA (reference sequence). V was shortened by 1 base and J by 11 bases, with 10 bases between the two germline ends. The CDR3 runs 11 residues. The CDR3 region is CSARGTAGQYF. The DNA for the CDR3 is TGCAGTGCTAGAGGCACAGCGGGGCAGTATTTT.

The gene calls are TRBV9 and TRBJ2-7, with D maybe TRBD1 (5 bases). The V gene's germline CDR1 is SGDLS and CDR2 YYNGEE. This CDR3 contains 14 residues. V was cut by 1 base and J by 2 bases, with 10 bases left in between. The CDR3 region is CASSVSPRAYEQYF. The CDR3 DNA is TGTGCCAGCAGCGTAAGTCCCAGGGCCTACGAGCAGTACTTC. The entire variable domain, with the rest obtained from reference TRBV9 and TRBJ2-7, is as follows: DSGVTQTPKHLITATGQRVTLRCSPRSGDLSVYWYQQSLDQGLQFLIQYYNGEERAKGNILERFSAQQFPDLHSELNLSSLELGDSALYFCASSVSPRAYEQYFGPGTRLTVT.

This chain connects TRBV5-6 to TRBJ2-5; 8 positions agree with TRBD1. CDR1 SGHDT and CDR2 YYEEEE come from the germline V gene. The CDR3 extends over 15 amino acids. V was pared by 5 bases and J by 5 bases, with 11 bases of the junction left unmatched. The CDR3 DNA follows: TGTGCCAGCAGTTTAGGCCAGGGGGCCGGGGAGACCCAGTACTTC. Its protein is CASSLGQGAGETQYF.

The chain is built from TRBV5-1 and TRBJ2-6; no reliable D call. The CDR3 spans 16 residues. V was clipped by 0 bases and J by 0 bases, with 7 bases between them. The germline CDR1 and CDR2 sequences are SGHRS and YFSETQ. The CDR3 sequence is CASSLVRTSGANVLTF. The CDR3 DNA is TGCGCCAGCAGCTTGGTTCGGACCTCTGGGGCCAACGTCCTGACTTTC.

The CDR3 nucleotides are TGTGCCAGCTCACCACGGGAGAAGAACACTGAAGCTTTCTTT. Translation gives CASSPREKNTEAFF. This rearrangement joins TRBV18 to TRBJ1-1; no clear D. Trimming removed 1 base from V and 1 base from J, with 7 bases in between. Germline V gene lookup returns CDR1 KGHSH and CDR2 LQKENI. The CDR3 length is 14 residues.

This clone was counted once. V and J are TRBV4-3 and TRBJ2-3; D call uncertain. The length of the CDR3 is 14 residues. CDR1 is LGHNA and CDR2 is YSLEER in the germline V gene. V gave up 0 bases and J gave up 5 bases, with 9 bases separating them. The CDR3 sequence is CASSQDKRRDTQYF. The CDR3 coding sequence is TGCGCCAGCAGCCAAGATAAGAGGAGAGATACGCAGTATTTT.

This chain connects TRBV30 to TRBJ2-1, with D possibly being TRBD2 (6 bases). CDR3 length: 14 amino acids. Trimming pared 0 bases from V and 6 bases from J, leaving 12 bases between. Germline CDR1 is GTSNPN and CDR2 is SVGIG (reference sequence). The CDR3 sequence: CAWSVGRGANEQFF. The DNA for the CDR3 is TGTGCCTGGAGTGTGGGGCGGGGTGCCAATGAGCAGTTCTTC. The full variable domain, in which reference TRBV30 and TRBJ2-1 provide the parts outside the CDR3, is SQTIHQWPATLVQPVGSPLSLECTVEGTSNPNLYWYRQAAGRGLQLLFYSVGIGQISSEVPQNLSASRPQDRQFILSSKKLLLSDSGFYLCAWSVGRGANEQFFGPGTRLTVL.

The chain carries TRBV6-5 and TRBJ1-1, with D maybe TRBD1 (5 bases). V lost 0 bases, J lost 1 base, and 12 bases lay in between. The CDR3 is made up of 16 amino acids. The germline CDR1 and CDR2 sequences are MNHEY and SVGAGI. The chain's CDR3 is CASSYSGRVGNTEAFF. CDR3 DNA sequence: TGTGCCAGCAGTTACTCTGGCAGGGTGGGGAACACTGAAGCTTTCTTT.

The chain uses TRBV28 and TRBJ2-5, with 7 bases matching TRBD1. CDR3 length equals 14 residues. CDR1 MDHEN and CDR2 SYDVKM come from the germline V gene. V shed 4 bases, J shed 2 bases, and the junction held 4 bases outside the gene matches. For the CDR3, the DNA is TGTGCCAGCAGTTCCCCGGGACAGCAAGAGACCCAGTACTTC. Encoded protein: CASSSPGQQETQYF.

This chain links TRBV9 with TRBJ2-5, with TRBD2 as a possible D gene (6 bases). Trimming pared 3 bases from V and 2 bases from J, leaving 11 bases between. From germline, CDR1 is SGDLS and CDR2 YYNGEE. The CDR3 sequence is 14 residues long. CDR3 protein: CASSDRDSQETQYF. Here the CDR3 DNA reads TGTGCCAGCAGCGACCGGGACTCACAAGAGACCCAGTACTTC.

V is TRBV4-1 and J is TRBJ2-5, with 8 bases lining up with TRBD2. The CDR3 contains 15 residues. J lost 5 bases, V lost 2 bases, and 7 bases had no gene match. Germline CDR1 is MGHRA and CDR2 is YSYEKL. CDR3 sequence: CASSQSDGRGETQYF. The DNA for the CDR3 is TGCGCCAGCAGCCAAAGTGACGGGAGGGGGGAGACCCAGTACTTC.

V and J are TRBV29-1 and TRBJ2-7; 11 nucleotides line up with TRBD2. V dropped 3 bases and J dropped 3; count of bases not matched to a gene: 4. Germline V CDR1 and CDR2: SQVTM, ANQGSEA. The CDR3 contains 14 residues. CDR3 sequence reads: CSVDSGTSGYEQYF. The CDR3 coding sequence is TGCAGCGTTGACTCCGGGACTAGCGGCTACGAGCAGTACTTC.

This chain uses TRBV30 with TRBJ1-5, with 7 bases fitting TRBD1. Germline CDR1 is GTSNPN and CDR2 is SVGIG (reference sequence). With V trimmed by 2 bases and J by 7 bases, 8 bases remained unmatched. The CDR3 is made up of 14 amino acids. The CDR3 sequence is CAWSPLQGVQPQHF. DNA of the CDR3: TGTGCCTGGAGTCCTCTGCAGGGGGTACAGCCCCAGCATTTT.

This clone was seen more than once but under ten times. The chain employs TRBV29-1 and TRBJ2-1, with no clear D. The CDR3 is 16 residues long. From germline, CDR1 is SQVTM and CDR2 ANQGSEA. V dropped 0 bases and J dropped 0 bases, with 12 bases sitting between them. Written as DNA, the CDR3 is TGCAGCGTTGAAGAGCCCCAGGCTGTCTCCTACAATGAGCAGTTCTTC. Its translation: CSVEEPQAVSYNEQFF.

The V gene is TRBV29-1, the J gene TRBJ2-2, with D possibly being TRBD1 (7 bases). V was trimmed by 7 bases and J by 4 bases, leaving 19 bases between them. The CDR3 runs to 15 residues. Germline V gene data show CDR1 as SQVTM and CDR2 as ANQGSEA. CDR3 in DNA: TGCAGCGGTCGGGGCCAGGGGGGCGCCACCGGGGAGCTGTTTTTT. Translation gives CSGRGQGGATGELFF.

This clone has more than one count but fewer than ten. The chain employs TRBV14 and TRBJ2-1; 7 bases match TRBD2. The CDR3 is 16 residues long. Germline V gene data show CDR1 as SGHDN and CDR2 as FVKESK. The V segment lost 6 bases and the J segment 8 bases; nucleotides outside the gene matches: 16. In nucleotides, the CDR3 is TGTGCCAGCAGGTTTGGCGGGAGCTATCCCTCGGATGAGCAGTTCTTC. Its protein is CASRFGGSYPSDEQFF.